This TCR beta chain comes out of a study of shared clonotypes between healthy human individuals. Profiled with immunoSEQ multiplex PCR; TCRdb holds only in-frame clones, not every one. The sample comprises hundreds of thousands of clones, about 96% of which are singletons, and 0.055% to 0.07% rests with the top ten. In the case of this clone: Its antigen is unknown.

Whole-study findings and limits: A reduction in generation probabilities was seen for non-shared clonotypes relative to those shared by all four donors. Rarefaction analysis demonstrated incomplete sorted-subset sequencing notwithstanding large depth.

This clonotype was sampled from a woman in her 30s in good health. Material: naive CD4+ T cells sorted from blood. Described subset: CD45RA+ positively selected.

CDR3: CASSPKAGEDEQYF. CDR3 nucleotides: TGTGCCAGCAGCCCGAAAGCGGGGGAAGACGAGCAGTACTTC. The chain links TRBV11-2 to TRBJ2-7, with 8 positions matching TRBD2. Germline trimming cut 5 bases from V and 5 bases from J; bases unmatched to any gene: 8. The CDR3 is 14 amino acids. The germline V gene has CDR1 SGHAT and CDR2 FQNNGV.